This is a list of T cell receptor beta chains from one sample in a study of identical twins. Each CDR3 protein is one row after TCRdb ran MiXCR on the 5' RACE reads. The table records 450,000 to 650,000 distinct CDR3 sequences, roughly 9.9% of them present only once. In addition, the sample was reused for a study of yellow fever vaccine responses in identical twins.

Sequencing was carried out using PBMCs. The source of these receptors is a woman aged 18-29 years in good health. Each CDR3 is given with its conserved first and last residue. The order of the fields is J gene, D gene, clone size, V gene, CDR3 DNA, CDR3 protein. D genes are given only for firm matches. Only part of the rows carry a size: once, few, many, or a class if the clone is expanded.

TRBJ1-1,-,-,TRBV29-1,TGCAGCGTTGAAGTGAATCAGGGGACTGAAGCTTTCTTT,CSVEVNQGTEAFF
TRBJ2-7,-,many,TRBV20-1,TGCAGTGCCCCTTTTTCAGAGCAGTACTTC,CSAPFSEQYF
TRBJ2-7,-,few,TRBV27,TGTGCCAGCAGTTTTCACGGCGAGCAGTACTTC,CASSFHGEQYF
TRBJ2-1,-,many,TRBV27,TGTGCCAGCAGTTTATTCAATGAGCAGTTCTTC,CASSLFNEQFF
TRBJ1-3,-,few,TRBV12-3/TRBV12-4,TGTGCCAGCACCGGAACCGGGGGCCACACCATATATTTT,CASTGTGGHTIYF
TRBJ2-3,-,-,TRBV28,TGTGCCAGCAGATCCTCGGGGAACACAGATACGCAGTATTTT,CASRSSGNTDTQYF
TRBJ1-1,-,-,TRBV7-9,TGTGCCAGCAGCCAACCGCCAAACACTGAAGCTTTCTTT,CASSQPPNTEAFF
TRBJ2-1,-,-,TRBV27,TGTGCCAGCAGTTTAGAAAACGGGGGTGGGATAAATGAGCAGTTCTTC,CASSLENGGGINEQFF
TRBJ2-7,-,few,TRBV4-3,TGCGCCAGCAGCCAAGATCACGAGGGGTACGAGCAGTACTTC,CASSQDHEGYEQYF
TRBJ2-1,TRBD2,many,TRBV7-2,TGTGCCAGCCGGGAGGGCTCCTACAATGAGCAGTTCTTC,CASREGSYNEQFF